This passage covers 20 T cell receptor beta chains from one sample sequenced in a study of blood T cell repertoires in COVID-19. TCRdb's table, derived via immunoSEQ multiplex PCR, lists solely in-frame clones and lacks some. The sample lists over 65,000 clones; 70% to 90% were seen once. The sample taken for sequencing was peripheral blood. The receptors were sampled from a man aged 45 to 65 with active or convalescent COVID-19.

In its sample, this clone ranks as large. The chain recombines TRBV3-1 (or the pseudogene TRBV3-2) with TRBJ2-1, with TRBD2 identical over 8 bases. Germline V CDR1 and CDR2: LGHDT, YNNKEL (reference sequence). The J segment lost 8 bases and the V segment lost 7 bases, leaving 7 bases of the junction unmatched. This CDR3 is built from 13 residues. CDR3 in DNA: TGTGCCAGCAAAAGCGGGAGTGAGGATGAGCAGTTCTTC. It yields the protein CASKSGSEDEQFF.

The genes are TRBV21-1 and TRBJ2-7; the table's D call TRBD1 went unverified against the DNA. TRBV21-1 is an annotated pseudogene. This CDR3 contains 16 residues. The CDR3 protein is CASSRRSGQGRYEQYF. Written as DNA, the CDR3 is TGTGCCAGCAGCCGGCGATCGGGACAGGGGAGATACGAGCAGTACTTC.

This clone was recorded a few times. The chain has TRBV5-6 and TRBJ2-7; 8 bases line up with TRBD1. Germline V lookup: CDR1 SGHDT, CDR2 YYEEEE. Germline trimming cut 1 base from V and 3 bases from J; bases unmatched to any gene: 3. The CDR3 length is 14 residues. The CDR3 DNA reads as TGTGCCAGCAGCTTGATGGGGACAGGCTACGAGCAGTACTTC. It yields the protein CASSLMGTGYEQYF. Looking up the rest from reference TRBV5-6 and TRBJ2-7 gives the full variable domain: DAGVTQSPTHLIKTRGQQVTLRCSPKSGHDTVSWYQQALGQGPQFIFQYYEEEERQRGNFPDRFSGHQFPNYSSELNVNALLLGDSALYLCASSLMGTGYEQYFGPGTRLTVT.

The CDR3 region is CASSPLKGLAGRYEQFF. DNA for the CDR3: TGTGCCAGCAGCCCTTTGAAGGGACTAGCGGGACGGTATGAGCAGTTCTTC. The chain couples TRBV11-2 to TRBJ2-1, with 13 bases matching TRBD2. After removal of 5 bases from V and 8 bases from J, the junction contained 12 bases not matched to a gene. The germline CDR1 and CDR2 sequences are SGHAT and FQNNGV. The CDR3 has 17 amino acids.

This sequence joins TRBV29-1 and TRBJ1-1; D possibly corresponds to TRBD1 (6 bases). This CDR3 spans 12 amino acids. The ends were cut back, 6 bases at V and 1 base at J, with 9 bases in the middle. The V gene's germline CDR1 is SQVTM and CDR2 ANQGSEA. The CDR3: CSVEQGNTEAFF. CDR3 nucleotide sequence: TGCAGCGTGGAACAGGGGAACACTGAAGCTTTCTTT.

The V and J genes are TRBV29-1 and TRBJ2-1, with TRBD2 matching 16 bases. CDR1 SQVTM and CDR2 ANQGSEA come from the germline V gene. There are 17 residues in the CDR3. Unmatched junction bases numbered 9, after V lost 6 bases and J lost 4 bases. CDR3 residues: CSVGTSGGASRYNEQFF. The CDR3 region has the DNA TGCAGCGTCGGGACTAGCGGGGGGGCATCTCGATACAATGAGCAGTTCTTC.

The CDR3 nucleotides are TGTGCCAGCGGATGGAGATTAGCGGGAGACTACGAGCAGTACTTC. Protein: CASGWRLAGDYEQYF. The J gene is TRBJ2-7, the V gene TRBV27, with 9 bases that match TRBD2. The V gene end was trimmed by 8 bases and the J gene end by 3 bases; junction bases not matched to a gene: 11. CDR1 is MNHEY and CDR2 is SMNVEV in the germline V gene (reference sequence). The CDR3 extends over 15 amino acids.

J is TRBJ1-2 and V is TRBV25-1; 10 positions agree with TRBD1. Germline CDR1 MGHDK, CDR2 SYGVNS. CDR3 length equals 14 residues. V lost 3 bases, J lost 8 bases, and 6 bases stayed unmatched. In DNA form, the CDR3 reads TGTGCCAGCAGTGAGCCGGGGACAGGGGACGGCTACACCTTC. Its translation is CASSEPGTGDGYTF.

This chain connects TRBV11-3 to TRBJ2-3, with 9 bases identical to TRBD2. Germline assignment: CDR1 SGHNT and CDR2 YENEEA. The trim removed 6 bases at V and 0 bases at J, leaving 7 bases unmatched. The CDR3 is made up of 16 amino acids. For the CDR3, the DNA is TGTGCCAGCAGTCTTTCAGCGGGAGGTAGCACAGATACGCAGTATTTT. It is translated as CASSLSAGGSTDTQYF.

The chain has TRBV10-1 and TRBJ2-2; tentative D call: TRBD1 (6 bases). V was trimmed by 5 bases and J by 6 bases, leaving 10 bases between them. This CDR3 has 13 amino acids. From germline, CDR1 is WNHNN and CDR2 SYGVQD (reference sequence). CDR3 loop: CASSLGTPGELFF. In DNA, the CDR3 is TGCGCCAGCAGTTTAGGGACACCCGGGGAGCTGTTTTTT.

The chain couples TRBV12-5 to TRBJ2-3; no definite D call. The CDR3 totals 13 residues. Looked up from germline, CDR1 is LGHNT and CDR2 is FRNRAP. V was trimmed by 6 bases and J by 6 bases, leaving 13 bases between them. This chain's CDR3 is CASGYGSSDTQYF. The CDR3 bases are TGTGCTAGTGGCTACGGGTCGTCGGATACGCAGTATTTT.

This clone was picked up a small number of times. The chain uses TRBV2 and TRBJ1-6, with TRBD1 as a possible D gene (5 bases). The CDR3 has 15 residues. Trimming stripped 1 base from V and 4 bases from J, with 8 bases between. Germline CDR1 SNHLY, CDR2 FYNNEI. CDR3 loop: CASSEGPGYNSPLHF. CDR3 DNA sequence: TGTGCCAGCAGTGAAGGTCCAGGGTATAATTCACCCCTCCACTTT.

This rearrangement joins TRBV5-4 to TRBJ2-1; no definite D call. Germline assignment: CDR1 SGHNT and CDR2 YYREEE (reference sequence). This CDR3 is 14 amino acids long. V lost 1 base and J lost 3, with 8 bases in between. CDR3 region: CASSLYTNYNEQFF. CDR3 in DNA: TGTGCCAGCAGCTTGTACACTAACTACAATGAGCAGTTCTTC.

This clone showed up just once. The chain employs TRBV5-1 and TRBJ2-5; the match to TRBD2 covers 8 bases. Germline assignment: CDR1 SGHRS and CDR2 YFSETQ. Trimming removed 0 bases from V and 1 base from J; junction bases left unmatched: 2. This CDR3 region has 15 residues. CDR3 nucleotide sequence: TGCGCCAGCAGCTTGGGGACTAGCTTCCAAGAGACCCAGTACTTC. Amino acids: CASSLGTSFQETQYF.

The J gene is TRBJ2-7, the V gene TRBV5-1; perhaps TRBD1 as D (6 bases). Germline CDR1 and CDR2: SGHRS and YFSETQ. This CDR3 has 16 amino acids. The V end was cut by 0 bases, the J end by 5 bases, with 18 bases between. The CDR3 loop is CASSLAIWGREHEQYF. The CDR3 coding sequence is TGCGCCAGCAGCTTGGCGATCTGGGGGCGCGAACACGAGCAGTACTTC.

This clone appeared a few times. The V call is TRBV2, the J call TRBJ2-7, with TRBD1 identical over 7 bases. Germline V gives CDR1 SNHLY, CDR2 FYNNEI. With V trimmed by 7 bases and J by 3 bases, 3 bases remained unmatched. The CDR3 is made up of 12 amino acids. The CDR3 DNA reads TGTGCCAGCAAAGGGGGCTTCTACGAGCAGTACTTC. Translation gives CASKGGFYEQYF.

V usage is TRBV12-3 or TRBV12-4 and J usage is TRBJ1-1; TRBD1 is a possible D gene (6 bases). V lost 6 bases and J lost 7, with 9 bases in between. The CDR3 has 11 residues. CDR3 bases: TGTGCCAGCAGCCAGGGGAGTGAAGCTTTCTTT. It is translated as CASSQGSEAFF.

The V gene is TRBV12-5, the J gene TRBJ2-1; 13 bases are a match to TRBD2. The length of the CDR3 is 16 residues. V was clipped by 0 bases and J by 9 bases; unmatched bases: 5. The germline V gene encodes CDR1 LGHNT and CDR2 FRNRAP. The CDR3 DNA reads TGTGCTAGTGGTTTGGTGGGACTAGCGGGAAGAAGTGAGCAGTTCTTC. This sequence encodes CASGLVGLAGRSEQFF.

The V gene is TRBV19, the J gene TRBJ2-3; tentatively, D is TRBD1 (5 bases). V was pared by 8 bases and J by 3 bases, with 18 bases between. Germline V lookup: CDR1 LNHDA, CDR2 SQIVND (reference sequence). There are 15 residues in the CDR3. The CDR3 protein is CASRNLGLGTDTQYF. The CDR3 DNA reads TGTGCCAGTCGCAACCTGGGGCTGGGGACAGATACGCAGTATTTT.

The rearrangement links TRBV24-1 to TRBJ2-7; TRBD1 matches at 10 bases. The CDR3 sequence is 15 residues long. V lost 3 bases to trimming and J lost 3 bases; unmatched junction nucleotides: 4. Germline values: CDR1 KGHDR, CDR2 SFDVKD. CDR3 sequence: CATSDAGTGVYEQYF. CDR3 bases: TGTGCCACCAGTGATGCCGGGACAGGGGTCTACGAGCAGTACTTC.